This TCR beta chain is drawn from a study of patients and donors after allogeneic stem cell transplantation. The CDR3 has 13 residues. CDR1 SGHTA and CDR2 FQGTGA come from the germline V gene. V lost 5 bases to trimming and J lost 6 bases; unmatched junction nucleotides: 3. Each CDR3 protein gets one entry after TCRdb re-called the RT-PCR reads with MiXCR. The repertoire includes about 960,000 distinct CDR3 sequences, roughly 17% of them detected once, and roughly 6% sits in the top ten. The chain combines TRBV7-3 with TRBJ2-4; TRBD1 matches 8 bases. The sequence was collected from a human donor who was either an allogeneic HSCT recipient or a stem cell or donor lymphocyte infusion donor (not recorded which). It is not recorded whose cells these are; they may come from a transplant donor. The sequenced sample consisted of blood, either unsorted or a sorted T cell fraction (not recorded which). The CDR3 loop reads CASSTGGGNIQYF. The CDR3 region has the DNA TGTGCCAGCAGCACAGGGGGTGGAAACATTCAGTACTTC.